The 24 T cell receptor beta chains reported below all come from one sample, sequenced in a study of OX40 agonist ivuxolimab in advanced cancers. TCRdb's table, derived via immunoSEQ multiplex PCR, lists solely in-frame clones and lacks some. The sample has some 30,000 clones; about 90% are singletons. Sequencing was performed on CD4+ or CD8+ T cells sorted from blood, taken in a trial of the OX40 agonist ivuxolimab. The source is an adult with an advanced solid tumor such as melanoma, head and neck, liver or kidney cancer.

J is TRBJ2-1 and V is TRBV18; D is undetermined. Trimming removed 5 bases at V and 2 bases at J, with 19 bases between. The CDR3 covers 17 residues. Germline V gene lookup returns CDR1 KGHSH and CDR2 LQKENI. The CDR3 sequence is CASSRVPVVDAYNEQFF. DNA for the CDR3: TGTGCCAGCTCAAGGGTACCGGTGGTTGATGCCTACAATGAGCAGTTCTTC.

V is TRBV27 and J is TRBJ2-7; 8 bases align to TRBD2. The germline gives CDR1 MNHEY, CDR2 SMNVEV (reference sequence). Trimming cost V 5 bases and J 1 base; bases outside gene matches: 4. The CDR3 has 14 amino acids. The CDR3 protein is CASSRLAGSYEQYF. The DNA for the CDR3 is TGTGCCAGCAGTAGGTTAGCGGGGTCCTACGAGCAGTACTTC.

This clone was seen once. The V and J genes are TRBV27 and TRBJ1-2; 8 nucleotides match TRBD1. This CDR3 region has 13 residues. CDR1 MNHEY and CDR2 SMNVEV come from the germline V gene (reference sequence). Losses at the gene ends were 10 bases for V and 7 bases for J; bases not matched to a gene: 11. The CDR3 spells CATTSGTGRGYTF. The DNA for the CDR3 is TGTGCCACGACTTCCGGGACAGGCCGTGGCTACACCTTC.

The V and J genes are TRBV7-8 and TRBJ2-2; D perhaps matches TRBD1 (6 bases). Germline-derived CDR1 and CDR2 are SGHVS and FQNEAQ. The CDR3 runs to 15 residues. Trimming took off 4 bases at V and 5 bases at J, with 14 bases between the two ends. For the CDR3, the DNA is TGTGCCAGCAGCTCACAGGGTTCTGATACCGGGGAGCTGTTTTTT. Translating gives CASSSQGSDTGELFF.

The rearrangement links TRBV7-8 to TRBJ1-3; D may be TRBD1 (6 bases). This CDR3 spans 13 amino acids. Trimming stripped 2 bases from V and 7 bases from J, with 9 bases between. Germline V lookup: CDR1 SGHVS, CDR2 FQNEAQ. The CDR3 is CASSLPGDNTIYF. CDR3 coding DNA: TGTGCCAGCAGCTTACCAGGGGATAACACCATATATTTT.

CDR3 DNA: TGTGCCAGCAGTGACTGTCTCGAGGGACAGAAAAACTCCTACGAGCAGTACTTC. This codes for CASSDCLEGQKNSYEQYF. V and J are TRBV6-4 and TRBJ2-7, with 7 bases fitting TRBD1. CDR1 MRHNA and CDR2 SNTAGT come from the germline V gene. This CDR3 is 18 amino acids long. Germline trimming cut 1 base from V and 0 bases from J; bases unmatched to any gene: 12.

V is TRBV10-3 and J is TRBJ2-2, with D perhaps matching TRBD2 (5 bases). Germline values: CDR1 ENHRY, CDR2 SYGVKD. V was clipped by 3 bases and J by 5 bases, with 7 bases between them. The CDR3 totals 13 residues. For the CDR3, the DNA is TGTGCCATCAGTGATACGGGAACCGGGGAGCTGTTTTTT. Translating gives CAISDTGTGELFF.

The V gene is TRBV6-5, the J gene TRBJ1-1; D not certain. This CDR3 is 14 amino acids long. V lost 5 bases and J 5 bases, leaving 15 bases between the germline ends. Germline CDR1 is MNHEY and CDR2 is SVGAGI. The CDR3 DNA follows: TGTGCCAGCAGTGAATATAGAGGTCCGACTGAAGCTTTCTTT. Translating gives CASSEYRGPTEAFF.

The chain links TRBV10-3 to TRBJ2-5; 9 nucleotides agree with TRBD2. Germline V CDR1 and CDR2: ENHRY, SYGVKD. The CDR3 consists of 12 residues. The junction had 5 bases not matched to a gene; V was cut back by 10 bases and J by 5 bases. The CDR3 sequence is CASGGAWETQYF. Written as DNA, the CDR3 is TGTGCCAGCGGGGGGGCTTGGGAGACCCAGTACTTC.

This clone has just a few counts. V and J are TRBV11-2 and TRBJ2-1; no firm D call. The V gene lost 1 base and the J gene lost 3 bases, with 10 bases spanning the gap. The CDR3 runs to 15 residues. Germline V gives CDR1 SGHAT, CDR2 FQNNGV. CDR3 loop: CASSLVRDLYNEQFF. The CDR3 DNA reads TGTGCCAGCAGCTTAGTTCGCGATCTCTACAATGAGCAGTTCTTC.

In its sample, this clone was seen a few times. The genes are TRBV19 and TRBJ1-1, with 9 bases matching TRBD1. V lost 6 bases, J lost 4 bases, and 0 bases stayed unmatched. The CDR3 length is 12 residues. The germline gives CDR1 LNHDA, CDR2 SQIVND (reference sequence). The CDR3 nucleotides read TGTGCCAGTAGGACAGGGGGCACTGAAGCTTTCTTT. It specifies CASRTGGTEAFF.

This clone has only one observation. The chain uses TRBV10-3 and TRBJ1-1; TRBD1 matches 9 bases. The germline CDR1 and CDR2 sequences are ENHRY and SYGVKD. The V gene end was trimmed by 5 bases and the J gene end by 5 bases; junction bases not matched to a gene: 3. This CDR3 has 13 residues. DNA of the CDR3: TGTGCCATCAGTACAGGGGGCCTTACTGAAGCTTTCTTT. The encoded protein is CAISTGGLTEAFF.

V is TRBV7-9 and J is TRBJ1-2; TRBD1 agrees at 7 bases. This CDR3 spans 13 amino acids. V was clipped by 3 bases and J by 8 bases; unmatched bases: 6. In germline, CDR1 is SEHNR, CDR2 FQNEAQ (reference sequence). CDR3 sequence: CASSLPTGDGYTF. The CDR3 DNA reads TGTGCCAGCAGCTTGCCAACAGGGGACGGCTACACCTTC.

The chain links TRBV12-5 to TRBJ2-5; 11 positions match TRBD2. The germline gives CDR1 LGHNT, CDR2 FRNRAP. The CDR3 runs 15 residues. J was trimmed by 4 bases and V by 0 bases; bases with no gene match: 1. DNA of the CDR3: TGTGCTAGTGGTTTGGTGCTAGCGGGGGGAGAGACCCAGTACTTC. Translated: CASGLVLAGGETQYF.

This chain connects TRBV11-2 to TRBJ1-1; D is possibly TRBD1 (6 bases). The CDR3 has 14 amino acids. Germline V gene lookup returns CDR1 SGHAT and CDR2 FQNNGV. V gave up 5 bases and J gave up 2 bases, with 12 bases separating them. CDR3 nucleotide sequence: TGTGCCAGCAGCGATATGGGACATAACACTGAAGCTTTCTTT. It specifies CASSDMGHNTEAFF.

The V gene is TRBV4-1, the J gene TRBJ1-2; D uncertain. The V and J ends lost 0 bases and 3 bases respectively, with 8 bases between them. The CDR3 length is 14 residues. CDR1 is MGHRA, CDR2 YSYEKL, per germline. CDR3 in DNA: TGCGCCAGCAGCCAAGAGGTGCTGGACTATGGCTACACCTTC. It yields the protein CASSQEVLDYGYTF.

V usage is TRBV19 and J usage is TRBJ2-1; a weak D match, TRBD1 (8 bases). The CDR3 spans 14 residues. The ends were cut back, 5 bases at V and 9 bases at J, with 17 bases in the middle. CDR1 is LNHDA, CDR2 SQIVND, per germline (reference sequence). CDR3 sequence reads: CASSSMTGEGEQFF. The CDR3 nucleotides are TGTGCCAGTAGTTCCATGACAGGGGAGGGTGAGCAGTTCTTC.

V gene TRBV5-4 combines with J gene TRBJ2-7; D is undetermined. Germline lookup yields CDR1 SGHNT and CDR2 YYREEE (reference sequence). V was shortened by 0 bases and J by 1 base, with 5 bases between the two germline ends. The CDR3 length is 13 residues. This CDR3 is CASSLAVSYEQYF. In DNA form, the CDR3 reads TGTGCCAGCAGCTTGGCGGTGTCCTACGAGCAGTACTTC.

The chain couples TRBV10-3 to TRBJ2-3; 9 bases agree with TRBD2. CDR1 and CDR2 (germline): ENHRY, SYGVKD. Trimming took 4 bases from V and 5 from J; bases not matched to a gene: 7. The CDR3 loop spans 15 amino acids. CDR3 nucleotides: TGTGCCATCAGTGGAGGCGGGGGGGCCTTAGATACGCAGTATTTT. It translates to CAISGGGGALDTQYF.

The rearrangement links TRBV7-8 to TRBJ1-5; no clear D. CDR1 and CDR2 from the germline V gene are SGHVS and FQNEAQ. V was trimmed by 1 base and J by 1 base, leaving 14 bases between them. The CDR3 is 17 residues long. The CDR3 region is CASSLVSHLPSNQPQHF. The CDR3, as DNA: TGTGCCAGCAGCTTAGTGAGTCACCTCCCAAGCAATCAGCCCCAGCATTTT.

The DNA for the CDR3 is TGTGCCAGCAGCGTATTCTCCCCAGGGGCTGGGGGAGAAGCTTTCTTT. Residues: CASSVFSPGAGGEAFF. The V and J genes are TRBV9 and TRBJ1-1, with a possible D match to TRBD1 (6 bases). CDR1 is SGDLS, CDR2 YYNGEE, per germline. Between the trimmed V and J ends, which lost 1 base and 8 bases, there was a span of 21 bases. The CDR3 sequence is 16 residues long.

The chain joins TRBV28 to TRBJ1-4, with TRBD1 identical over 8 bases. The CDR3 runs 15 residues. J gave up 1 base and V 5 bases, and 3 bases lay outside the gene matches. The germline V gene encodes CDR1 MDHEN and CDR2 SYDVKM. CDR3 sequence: CASSQGAITNEKLFF. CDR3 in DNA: TGTGCCAGCAGTCAGGGGGCTATAACTAATGAAAAACTGTTTTTT.

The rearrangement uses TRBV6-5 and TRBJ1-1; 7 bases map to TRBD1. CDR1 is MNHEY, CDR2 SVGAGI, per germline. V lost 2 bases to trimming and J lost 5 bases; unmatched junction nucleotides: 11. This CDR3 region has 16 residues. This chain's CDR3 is CASSYGISTGVTEAFF. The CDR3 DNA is TGTGCCAGCAGTTACGGGATAAGCACAGGGGTTACTGAAGCTTTCTTT.

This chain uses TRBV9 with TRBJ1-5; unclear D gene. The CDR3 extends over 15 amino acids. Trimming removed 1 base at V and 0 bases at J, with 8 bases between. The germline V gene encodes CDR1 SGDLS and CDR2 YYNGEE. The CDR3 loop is CASSVTPDSNQPQHF. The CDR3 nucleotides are TGTGCCAGCAGCGTAACCCCAGATAGCAATCAGCCCCAGCATTTT.